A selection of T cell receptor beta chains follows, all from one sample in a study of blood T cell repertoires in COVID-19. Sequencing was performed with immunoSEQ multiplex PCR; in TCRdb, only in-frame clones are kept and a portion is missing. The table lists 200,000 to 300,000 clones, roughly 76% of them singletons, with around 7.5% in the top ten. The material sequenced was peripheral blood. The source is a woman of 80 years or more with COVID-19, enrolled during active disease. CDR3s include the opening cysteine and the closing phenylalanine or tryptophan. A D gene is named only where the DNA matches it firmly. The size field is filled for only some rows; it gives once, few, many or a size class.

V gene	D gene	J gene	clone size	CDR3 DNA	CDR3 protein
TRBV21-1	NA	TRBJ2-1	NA	TGTGCCAGCAGCAAAGTTGCTAGCGGGAGGGCCAGCTCCTACAATGAGCAGTTCTTC	CASSKVASGRASSYNEQFF
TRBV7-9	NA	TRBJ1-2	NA	TGTGCCAGCAGCATAAAATCTAGTGGCTACACCTTC	CASSIKSSGYTF
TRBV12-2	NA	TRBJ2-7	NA	TGTGCAAGTCGCTTTGCCCAGGGACTCTCCTACGAGCAGTACTTC	CASRFAQGLSYEQYF
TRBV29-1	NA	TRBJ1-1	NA	TGCAGCGTTGATGTCAGAAACACTGAAGCTTTCTTT	CSVDVRNTEAFF
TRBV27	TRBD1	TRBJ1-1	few	TGTGCCACCGACAGGGGGAAGGGTGAAGCTTTCTTT	CATDRGKGEAFF
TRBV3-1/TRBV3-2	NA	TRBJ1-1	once	TGTGCCAGCAGCCAAGTTACTCGGGGGGCGGGAGAAGCTTTCTTT	CASSQVTRGAGEAFF
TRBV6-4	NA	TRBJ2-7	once	TGTGCCAGCAGTGGGCGGGTGGCCTACGAGCAGTACTTC	CASSGRVAYEQYF
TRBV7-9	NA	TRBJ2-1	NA	TGTGCCAGCAGCTTAGTAGGAGGGGACGGTGAGCAGTTCTTC	CASSLVGGDGEQFF
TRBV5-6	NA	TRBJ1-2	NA	TGTGCCAGCAGCTTAAGGCGACAGCCAAGGAGTTATGGCTACACCTTC	CASSLRRQPRSYGYTF
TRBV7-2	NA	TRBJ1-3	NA	TGTGCCAGCAGCTCGGGACACAGCTCTGGAAACACCATATATTTT	CASSSGHSSGNTIYF
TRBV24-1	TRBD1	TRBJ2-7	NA	TGTGCCACCAGTGATGACGGACAGGGGGTTTACGAGCAGTACTTC	CATSDDGQGVYEQYF
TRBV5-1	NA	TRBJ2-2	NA	TGCGCCAGCAGCGCGACTCACACCGGGGAGCTGTTTTTT	CASSATHTGELFF
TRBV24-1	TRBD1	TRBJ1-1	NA	TGTGCCACCAGTGATTCGGGGACAGGGCGAGAAGCTTTCTTT	CATSDSGTGREAFF
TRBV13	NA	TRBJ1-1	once	TGTGCCAGCAGCCCCCAGGGGCGCACTGAAGCTTTCTTT	CASSPQGRTEAFF
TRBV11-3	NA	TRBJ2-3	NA	TGTGCCAGCAGCTTAAGCCCTAGCACAGATACGCAGTATTTT	CASSLSPSTDTQYF
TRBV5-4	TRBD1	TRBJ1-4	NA	TGTGCCAGCAGCATTAGACAGGGTGAAAAACTGTTTTTT	CASSIRQGEKLFF